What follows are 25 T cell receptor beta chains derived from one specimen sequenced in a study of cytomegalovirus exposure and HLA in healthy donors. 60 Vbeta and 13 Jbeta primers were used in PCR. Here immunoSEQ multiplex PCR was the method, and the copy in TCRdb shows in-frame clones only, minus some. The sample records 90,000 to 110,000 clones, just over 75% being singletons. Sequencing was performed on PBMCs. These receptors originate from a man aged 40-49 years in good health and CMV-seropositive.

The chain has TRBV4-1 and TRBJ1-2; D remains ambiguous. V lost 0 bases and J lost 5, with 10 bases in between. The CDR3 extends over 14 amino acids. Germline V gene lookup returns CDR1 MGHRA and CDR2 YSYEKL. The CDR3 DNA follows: TGCGCCAGCAGCCAAGATCGGCAGCGATATGGCTACACCTTC. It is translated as CASSQDRQRYGYTF.

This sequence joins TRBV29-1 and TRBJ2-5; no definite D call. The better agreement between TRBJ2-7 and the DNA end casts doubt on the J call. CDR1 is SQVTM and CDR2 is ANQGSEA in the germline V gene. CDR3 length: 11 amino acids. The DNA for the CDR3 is TGCAGCGTTGGTTTGGACTACGAGCAGTACTTC. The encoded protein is CSVGLDYEQYF.

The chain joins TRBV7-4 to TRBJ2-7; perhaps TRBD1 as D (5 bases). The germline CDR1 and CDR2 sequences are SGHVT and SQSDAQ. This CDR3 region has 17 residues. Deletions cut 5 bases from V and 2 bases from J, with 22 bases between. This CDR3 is CASSTPAGDSIPYEQYF. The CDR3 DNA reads TGTGCCAGCAGCACCCCGGCCGGAGACAGCATACCCTACGAGCAGTACTTC.

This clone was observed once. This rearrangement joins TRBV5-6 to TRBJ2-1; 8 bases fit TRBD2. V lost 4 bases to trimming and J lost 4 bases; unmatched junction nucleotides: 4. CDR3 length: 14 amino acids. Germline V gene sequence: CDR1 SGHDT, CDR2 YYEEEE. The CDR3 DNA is TGTGCCAGCAGCGCCGGGACTAGTTACAATGAGCAGTTCTTC. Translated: CASSAGTSYNEQFF.

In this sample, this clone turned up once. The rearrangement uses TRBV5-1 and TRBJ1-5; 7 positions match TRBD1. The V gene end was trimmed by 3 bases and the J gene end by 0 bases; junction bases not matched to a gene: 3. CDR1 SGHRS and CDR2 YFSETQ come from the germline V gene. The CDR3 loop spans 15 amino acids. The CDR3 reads CASSSTGNSNQPQHF. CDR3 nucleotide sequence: TGCGCCAGCAGCTCGACAGGGAATAGCAATCAGCCCCAGCATTTT.

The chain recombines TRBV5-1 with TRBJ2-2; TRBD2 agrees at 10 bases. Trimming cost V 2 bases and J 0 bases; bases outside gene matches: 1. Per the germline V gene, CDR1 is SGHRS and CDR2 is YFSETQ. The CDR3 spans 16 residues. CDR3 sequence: CASSFLAGANTGELFF. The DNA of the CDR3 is TGCGCCAGCAGCTTCCTAGCGGGAGCGAACACCGGGGAGCTGTTTTTT.

The DNA of the CDR3 is TGTGCCAGCAGCTTGTCCGGGACACGGCAATACGAGCAGTACTTC. This translates into CASSLSGTRQYEQYF. The chain uses TRBV5-4 and TRBJ2-7; a weak D match, TRBD1 (6 bases). V was shortened by 1 base and J by 4 bases, with 15 bases between the two germline ends. The length of the CDR3 is 15 residues. Germline CDR1 reads SGHNT; CDR2 reads YYREEE (reference sequence). The full variable domain, its missing parts supplied by reference TRBV5-4 and TRBJ2-7, is ETGVTQSPTHLIKTRGQQVTLRCSSQSGHNTVSWYQQALGQGPQFIFQYYREEENGRGNFPPRFSGLQFPNYSSELNVNALELDDSALYLCASSLSGTRQYEQYFGPGTRLTVT.

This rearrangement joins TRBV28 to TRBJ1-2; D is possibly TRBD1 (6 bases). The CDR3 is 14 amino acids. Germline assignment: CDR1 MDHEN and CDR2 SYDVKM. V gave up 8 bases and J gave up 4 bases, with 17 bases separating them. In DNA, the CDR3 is TGTGCCAGCCTCGGCGGGGGGCTCGGCTATGGCTACACCTTC. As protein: CASLGGGLGYGYTF.

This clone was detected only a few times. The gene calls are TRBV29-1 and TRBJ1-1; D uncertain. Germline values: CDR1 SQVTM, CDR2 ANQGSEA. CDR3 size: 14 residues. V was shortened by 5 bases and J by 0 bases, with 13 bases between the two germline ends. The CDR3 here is CSVLRGAVNTEAFF. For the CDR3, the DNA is TGCAGCGTTTTAAGAGGTGCGGTGAACACTGAAGCTTTCTTT.

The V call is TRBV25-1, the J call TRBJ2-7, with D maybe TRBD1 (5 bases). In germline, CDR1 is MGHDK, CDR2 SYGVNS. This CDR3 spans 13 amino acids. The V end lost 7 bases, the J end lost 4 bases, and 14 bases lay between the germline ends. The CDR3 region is CASTDPTGYEQYF. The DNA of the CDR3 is TGTGCCAGCACCGACCCCACAGGTTACGAGCAGTACTTC.

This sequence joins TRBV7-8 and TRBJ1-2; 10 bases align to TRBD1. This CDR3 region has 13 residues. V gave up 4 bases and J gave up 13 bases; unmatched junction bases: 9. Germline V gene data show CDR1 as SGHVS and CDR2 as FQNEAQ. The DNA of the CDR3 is TGTGCCAGCAGCTCGAGACAGGGGGCGGAGTTCACCTTC. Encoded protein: CASSSRQGAEFTF.

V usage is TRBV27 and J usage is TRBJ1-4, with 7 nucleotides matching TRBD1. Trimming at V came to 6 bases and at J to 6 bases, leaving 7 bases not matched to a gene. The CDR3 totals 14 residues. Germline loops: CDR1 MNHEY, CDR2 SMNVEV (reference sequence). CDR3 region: CASRTTGTDEKLFF. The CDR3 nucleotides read TGTGCCAGCAGGACGACAGGGACGGATGAAAAACTGTTTTTT.

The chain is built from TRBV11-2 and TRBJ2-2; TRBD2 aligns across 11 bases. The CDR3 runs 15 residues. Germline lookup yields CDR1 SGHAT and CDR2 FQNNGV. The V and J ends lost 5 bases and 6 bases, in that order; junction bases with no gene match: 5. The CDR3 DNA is TGTGCCAGCAGCCCTTTAGCGGGAGGGGCCGGGGAGCTGTTTTTT. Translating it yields CASSPLAGGAGELFF.

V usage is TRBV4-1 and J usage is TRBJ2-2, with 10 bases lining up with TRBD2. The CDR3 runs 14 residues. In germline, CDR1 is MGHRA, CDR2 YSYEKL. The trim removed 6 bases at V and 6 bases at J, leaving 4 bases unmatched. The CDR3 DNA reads TGCGCCAGCAGGGGACTAGCGAGGGCCGGGGAGCTGTTTTTT. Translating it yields CASRGLARAGELFF.

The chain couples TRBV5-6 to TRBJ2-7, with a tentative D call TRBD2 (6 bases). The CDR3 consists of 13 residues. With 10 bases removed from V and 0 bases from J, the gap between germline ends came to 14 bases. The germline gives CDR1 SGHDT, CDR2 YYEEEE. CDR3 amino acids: CASQAGLSYEQYF. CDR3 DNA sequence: TGTGCCTCCCAAGCGGGTCTCTCCTACGAGCAGTACTTC.

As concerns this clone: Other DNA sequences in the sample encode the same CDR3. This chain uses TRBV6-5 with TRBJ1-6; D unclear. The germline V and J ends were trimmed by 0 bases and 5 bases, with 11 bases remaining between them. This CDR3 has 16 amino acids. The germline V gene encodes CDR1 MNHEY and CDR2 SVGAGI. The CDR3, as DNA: TGTGCCAGCAGTTACTCTCGACTCCGAAATAATTCACCCCTCCACTTT. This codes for CASSYSRLRNNSPLHF.

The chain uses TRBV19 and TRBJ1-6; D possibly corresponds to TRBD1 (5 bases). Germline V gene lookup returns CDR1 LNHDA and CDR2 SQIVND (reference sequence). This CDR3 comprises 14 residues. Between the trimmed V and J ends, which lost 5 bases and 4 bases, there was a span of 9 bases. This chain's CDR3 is CASSRGDYNSPLHF. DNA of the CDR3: TGTGCCAGTAGTCGGGGGGATTATAATTCACCCCTCCACTTT.

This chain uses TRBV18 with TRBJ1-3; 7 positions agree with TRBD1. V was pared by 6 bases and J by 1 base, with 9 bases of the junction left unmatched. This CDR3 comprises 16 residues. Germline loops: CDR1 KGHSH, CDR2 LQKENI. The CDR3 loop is CASSKWTGKSGNTIYF. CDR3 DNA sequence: TGTGCCAGCTCGAAATGGACAGGCAAATCTGGAAACACCATATATTTT.

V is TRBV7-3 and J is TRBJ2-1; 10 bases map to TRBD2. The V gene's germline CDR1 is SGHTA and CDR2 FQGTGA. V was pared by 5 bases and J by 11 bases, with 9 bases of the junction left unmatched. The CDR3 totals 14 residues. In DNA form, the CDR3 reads TGTGCCAGCAGCCCCGGACTAGCGGCGCGACAGCAGTTCTTC. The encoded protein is CASSPGLAARQQFF.

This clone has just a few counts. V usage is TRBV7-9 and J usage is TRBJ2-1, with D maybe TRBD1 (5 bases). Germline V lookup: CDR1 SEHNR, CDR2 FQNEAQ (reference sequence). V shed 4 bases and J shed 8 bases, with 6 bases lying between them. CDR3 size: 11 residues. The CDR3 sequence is CASSWGDEQFF. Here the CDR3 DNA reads TGTGCCAGCAGCTGGGGCGATGAGCAGTTCTTC.

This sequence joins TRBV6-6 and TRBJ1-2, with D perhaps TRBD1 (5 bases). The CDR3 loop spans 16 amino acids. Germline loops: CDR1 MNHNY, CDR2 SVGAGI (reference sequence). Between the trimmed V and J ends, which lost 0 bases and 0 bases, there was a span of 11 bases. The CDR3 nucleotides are TGTGCCAGCAGTTACTCGGGGCAAGACCCTAACTATGGCTACACCTTC. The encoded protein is CASSYSGQDPNYGYTF.

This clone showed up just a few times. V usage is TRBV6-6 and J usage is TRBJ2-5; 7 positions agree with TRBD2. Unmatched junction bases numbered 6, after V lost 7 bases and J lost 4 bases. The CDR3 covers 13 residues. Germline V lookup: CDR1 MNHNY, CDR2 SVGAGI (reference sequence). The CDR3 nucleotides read TGTGCCAGCACCAAGGGACTAACAGAGACCCAGTACTTC. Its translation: CASTKGLTETQYF.

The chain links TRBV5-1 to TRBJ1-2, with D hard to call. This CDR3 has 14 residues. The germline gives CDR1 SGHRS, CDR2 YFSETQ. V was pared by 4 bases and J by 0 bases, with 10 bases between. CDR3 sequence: CASSEVSANYGYTF. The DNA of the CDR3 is TGCGCCAGCAGCGAGGTATCAGCTAACTATGGCTACACCTTC.

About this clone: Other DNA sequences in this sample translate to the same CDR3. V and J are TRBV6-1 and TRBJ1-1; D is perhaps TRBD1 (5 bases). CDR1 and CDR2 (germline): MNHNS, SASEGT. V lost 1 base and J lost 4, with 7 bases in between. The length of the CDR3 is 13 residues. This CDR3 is CASSEGGFTEAFF. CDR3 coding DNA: TGTGCCAGCAGTGAAGGGGGCTTCACTGAAGCTTTCTTT.

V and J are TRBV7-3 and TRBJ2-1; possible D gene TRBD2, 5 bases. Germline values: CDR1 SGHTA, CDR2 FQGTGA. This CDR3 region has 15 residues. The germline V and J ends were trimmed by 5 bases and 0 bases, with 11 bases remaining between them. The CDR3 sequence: CASSPDWSSYNEQFF. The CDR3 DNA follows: TGTGCCAGCAGCCCGGACTGGAGCTCCTACAATGAGCAGTTCTTC. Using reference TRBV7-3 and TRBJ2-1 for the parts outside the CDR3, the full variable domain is GAGVSQTPSNKVTEKGKYVELRCDPISGHTALYWYRQSLGQGPEFLIYFQGTGAADDSGLPNDRFFAVRPEGSVSTLKIQRTERGDSAVYLCASSPDWSSYNEQFFGPGTRLTVL.